This T cell receptor beta chain was captured by sequencing in a study of shared clonotypes between healthy human individuals. Overall study results and limits: Naive subsets generally exceeded memory subsets in estimated richness. The study found lower generation probabilities in non-shared clonotypes than in those shared by all four donors.

To note about this clone: Its antigen is undetermined.

V gave up 8 bases and J gave up 7 bases; unmatched junction bases: 8. The CDR3 is 14 amino acids. Germline V lookup: CDR1 WNHNN, CDR2 SYGVQD (reference sequence). Replicate sorted-subset PCRs were loaded with around 210 ng DNA, roughly 33,000 T cell genomes. The method was immunoSEQ multiplex PCR; TCRdb's version includes in-frame clones alone and lacks a portion of them. The sample includes roughly 2.5 million clones, just over 90% of them seen just once. This chain links TRBV10-1 with TRBJ2-7; 13 nucleotides match TRBD2. The TCR originated in a man between 18 and 29 years old in good health. The source material was naive CD4+ T cells sorted from blood. Subset indicated: CD45RA+ positively selected. This chain's CDR3 is CASSTSGGAEEQYF. CDR3 DNA sequence: TGCGCCAGCTCTACTAGCGGGGGGGCCGAAGAGCAGTACTTC.